Shown below are 30 T cell receptor beta chains from a single sample sequenced in a study of pediatric ulcerative colitis. Repertoires were generated with immunoSEQ multiplex PCR, while TCRdb's copy carries only in-frame clones and drops some. This table has tens of thousands of clones, about 78% appearing once. The rectum was sampled with one to two pinch biopsies at colonoscopy. Sequenced sample: gut tissue. The receptor set was obtained from a girl aged 5 to 17 with moderate ulcerative colitis.

The rearrangement links TRBV6-6 to TRBJ2-7; 7 nucleotides align to TRBD1. The CDR3 covers 15 residues. Germline lookup yields CDR1 MNHNY and CDR2 SVGAGI (reference sequence). V lost 6 bases, J lost 2 bases, and 10 bases stayed unmatched. CDR3 amino acids: CASRTGTEYPYEQYF. The DNA of the CDR3 is TGTGCCAGCAGGACCGGGACAGAATATCCCTACGAGCAGTACTTC.

Only a few counts were recorded for this clone. CDR3 sequence reads: CASSPSTDSRWEPQHF. CDR3 nucleotide sequence: TGTGCCAGCAGTCCTTCGACGGACTCTCGGTGGGAGCCCCAGCATTTT. V usage is TRBV27 and J usage is TRBJ1-5; D is ambiguous. CDR3 size: 16 residues. Per the germline V gene, CDR1 is MNHEY and CDR2 is SMNVEV (reference sequence). Trimming stripped 5 bases from V and 8 bases from J, with 22 bases between.

The chain recombines TRBV30 with TRBJ2-2, with TRBD2 matching 15 bases. V gave up 4 bases and J gave up 6 bases; unmatched junction bases: 3. Germline V gives CDR1 GTSNPN, CDR2 SVGIG (reference sequence). The CDR3 has 15 residues. In DNA form, the CDR3 reads TGTGCCTGGACGGGACTAGCGGGAGGCTCCGGGGAGCTGTTTTTT. Translating it yields CAWTGLAGGSGELFF.

The chain carries TRBV7-2 and TRBJ1-2; D unclear. The CDR3 spans 16 residues. Between the trimmed V and J ends, which lost 3 bases and 3 bases, there was a span of 17 bases. Germline V CDR1 and CDR2: SGHTA, FQGNSA. CDR3 in amino acids: CASSFYRGPKDYGYTF. The CDR3 nucleotides read TGTGCCAGCAGCTTTTACCGCGGACCGAAAGACTATGGCTACACCTTC.

The rearrangement joins TRBV29-1 to TRBJ2-3; D may be TRBD1 or TRBD2 (5 bases each). The germline V gene encodes CDR1 SQVTM and CDR2 ANQGSEA. Trimming shortened V by 5 bases and J by 6 bases, and 6 bases separated the two germline ends. This CDR3 contains 10 residues. In DNA, the CDR3 is TGCAGCGTTTGGGGGGATACGCAGTATTTT. Its translation: CSVWGDTQYF.

This chain connects TRBV9 to TRBJ2-7; 10 nucleotides match TRBD2. V shed 1 base, J shed 3 bases, and the junction held 7 bases outside the gene matches. CDR1 and CDR2 (germline): SGDLS, YYNGEE. This CDR3 spans 16 amino acids. As DNA, the CDR3 is TGTGCCAGCAGCGTAAGCACCGGGACTAGCGTCTACGAGCAGTACTTC. This translates into CASSVSTGTSVYEQYF.

CDR3 in amino acids: CASSYRDWSVGVEQYF. The CDR3 DNA reads TGTGCCAGCAGTTACCGGGACTGGTCCGTGGGGGTCGAGCAGTACTTC. The gene calls are TRBV28 and TRBJ2-7, with D possibly matching TRBD2 (6 bases). The CDR3 runs to 16 residues. Between the trimmed V and J ends, which lost 4 bases and 6 bases, there was a span of 22 bases. From germline, CDR1 is MDHEN and CDR2 SYDVKM.

The J gene is TRBJ1-3, the V gene TRBV13; D may be TRBD1 (5 bases). CDR3 length equals 14 residues. The germline V and J ends were trimmed by 10 bases and 0 bases, with 13 bases remaining between them. Germline loops: CDR1 PRHDT, CDR2 FYEKMQ (reference sequence). DNA of the CDR3: TGTGCCACCTCAGGGACGAGCTCTGGAAACACCATATATTTT. This translates into CATSGTSSGNTIYF.

The V and J genes are TRBV7-2 and TRBJ2-2; D may be TRBD2 (5 bases). Trimming left V 1 base short and J 0 bases short, with 12 bases between. This CDR3 comprises 17 residues. Germline V lookup: CDR1 SGHTA, CDR2 FQGNSA. CDR3 sequence reads: CASSLGPAETNTGELFF. The CDR3, as DNA: TGTGCCAGCAGCTTAGGTCCAGCGGAAACGAACACCGGGGAGCTGTTTTTT.

The chain couples TRBV4-2 to TRBJ2-1, with 7 nucleotides matching TRBD2. V lost 2 bases, J lost 1 base, and 5 bases stayed unmatched. CDR3 length: 16 residues. CDR1 is LGHNA and CDR2 is YNFKEQ in the germline V gene. CDR3 DNA sequence: TGTGCCAGCAGCCAAAGGGTACTAGCGTCCTACAATGAGCAGTTCTTC. Its translation is CASSQRVLASYNEQFF.

The rearrangement links TRBV30 to TRBJ1-5; D not certain. CDR3 length equals 14 residues. Germline V gives CDR1 GTSNPN, CDR2 SVGIG (reference sequence). Trimming removed 1 base at V and 2 bases at J, with 9 bases between. CDR3 bases: TGTGCCTGGAGTGAGGTTTTCGGCAATCAGCCCCAGCATTTT. It specifies CAWSEVFGNQPQHF.

The rearrangement links TRBV6-5 to TRBJ2-3; unclear D gene. V lost 4 bases and J 2 bases, leaving 7 bases between the germline ends. Per the germline V gene, CDR1 is MNHEY and CDR2 is SVGAGI. The CDR3 is 13 residues long. CDR3 protein: CASSSSFTDTQYF. The CDR3 DNA sequence: TGTGCCAGCAGTTCCAGTTTCACAGATACGCAGTATTTT.

The gene calls are TRBV6-5 and TRBJ1-1, with TRBD1 as a possible D gene (6 bases). The CDR3 is 13 amino acids. Trimming left V 7 bases short and J 8 bases short, with 17 bases between. Germline CDR1 and CDR2: MNHEY and SVGAGI. CDR3 amino acids: CASTQNRATEAFF. Here the CDR3 DNA reads TGTGCCAGCACCCAGAACAGGGCCACCGAAGCTTTCTTT.

V usage is TRBV5-1 and J usage is TRBJ2-3, with D possibly TRBD1 on 7 matching bases. Trimming pared 4 bases from V and 4 bases from J, leaving 19 bases between. The CDR3 loop spans 16 amino acids. Germline V gene lookup returns CDR1 SGHRS and CDR2 YFSETQ. The CDR3: CASSGGTAGRADTQYF. CDR3 coding DNA: TGCGCCAGCAGCGGAGGGACAGCCGGGCGGGCAGATACGCAGTATTTT. Together with reference TRBV5-1 and TRBJ2-3, the CDR3 gives the full variable domain: KAGVTQTPRYLIKTRGQQVTLSCSPISGHRSVSWYQQTPGQGLQFLFEYFSETQRNKGNFPGRFSGRQFSNSRSEMNVSTLELGDSALYLCASSGGTAGRADTQYFGPGTRLTVL.

This clone was observed a single time. The chain recombines TRBV27 with TRBJ1-1; D is undetermined. Germline values: CDR1 MNHEY, CDR2 SMNVEV (reference sequence). The CDR3 sequence is 14 residues long. V dropped 10 bases and J dropped 3 bases, with 18 bases sitting between them. CDR3 loop: CATRERGADTEAFF. In DNA, the CDR3 is TGTGCCACTCGCGAGCGGGGAGCTGACACTGAAGCTTTCTTT.

This clone was detected only a few times. This sequence joins TRBV30 and TRBJ1-1; TRBD1 matches 10 bases. J gave up 10 bases and V 5 bases, and 10 bases lay outside the gene matches. Germline CDR1 reads GTSNPN; CDR2 reads SVGIG (reference sequence). The CDR3 covers 13 residues. Written as DNA, the CDR3 is TGTGCCTGGGTTAGGGACAGGGGTGCAGGAGCTTTCTTT. Protein sequence: CAWVRDRGAGAFF.

This chain connects TRBV2 to TRBJ2-3; D gene uncertain. The CDR3 extends over 13 amino acids. Per germline, CDR1 SNHLY and CDR2 FYNNEI. Trimming removed 5 bases at V and 3 bases at J, with 9 bases between. This chain's CDR3 is CASSFTTTDTQYF. The CDR3 nucleotides are TGTGCCAGCAGTTTCACTACGACAGATACGCAGTATTTT.

The chain links TRBV5-1 to TRBJ2-7, with TRBD1 identical over 9 bases. Germline CDR1 is SGHRS and CDR2 is YFSETQ. The CDR3 totals 16 residues. V shed 0 bases and J 2 bases; nucleotides not matched to a gene: 6. The DNA of the CDR3 is TGCGCCAGCAGCTTGGAAATCGGGACAGGGCCCTACGAGCAGTACTTC. This gives the protein CASSLEIGTGPYEQYF.

The chain's CDR3 is CASTGRVNEKLFF. DNA for the CDR3: TGTGCCAGTACAGGCAGGGTAAATGAAAAACTGTTTTTT. This chain connects TRBV19 to TRBJ1-4, with D maybe TRBD1 (5 bases). Germline V gene lookup returns CDR1 LNHDA and CDR2 SQIVND (reference sequence). The CDR3 has 13 amino acids. With 7 bases removed from V and 5 bases from J, the gap between germline ends came to 11 bases.

The rearrangement uses TRBV5-1 and TRBJ2-5; 12 bases align to TRBD2. The V segment lost 5 bases and the J segment 5 bases; nucleotides outside the gene matches: 10. This CDR3 has 16 residues. Germline CDR1 SGHRS, CDR2 YFSETQ. CDR3 DNA: TGCGCCAGCAGTACTAGCGGGGGGCATCGGTGGGAGACCCAGTACTTC. Its protein product is CASSTSGGHRWETQYF.

V and J are TRBV5-1 and TRBJ1-3; the D is unclear. Germline CDR1 is SGHRS and CDR2 is YFSETQ. The CDR3 has 19 residues. The V gene lost 4 bases and the J gene lost 0 bases, with 23 bases spanning the gap. The CDR3 sequence is CASSPPHGQLPRSGNTIYF. For the CDR3, the DNA is TGCGCCAGCAGCCCCCCACACGGGCAACTTCCCCGCTCTGGAAACACCATATATTTT.

The CDR3 loop is CASNPSSTDTQYF. CDR3 sequence (DNA): TGTGCCAGCAACCCTTCTAGCACAGATACGCAGTATTTT. The V and J genes are TRBV28 and TRBJ2-3; D gene ambiguous. The germline V gene encodes CDR1 MDHEN and CDR2 SYDVKM. The V end was cut by 7 bases, the J end by 0 bases, with 8 bases between. The CDR3 contains 13 residues. The full variable domain, in which reference TRBV28 and TRBJ2-3 provide the parts outside the CDR3, is DVKVTQSSRYLVKRTGEKVFLECVQDMDHENMFWYRQDPGLGLRLIYFSYDVKMKEKGDIPEGYSVSREKKERFSLILESASTNQTSMYLCASNPSSTDTQYFGPGTRLTVL.

This sequence joins TRBV5-1 and TRBJ1-2; perhaps TRBD1 as D (5 bases). CDR3 length: 14 amino acids. Germline V gene data show CDR1 as SGHRS and CDR2 as YFSETQ. V was shortened by 1 base and J by 5 bases, with 12 bases between the two germline ends. CDR3 in amino acids: CASSLLGEGYGYTF. CDR3 nucleotide sequence: TGCGCCAGCAGCTTGTTGGGGGAAGGGTATGGCTACACCTTC.

This chain connects TRBV20-1 to TRBJ2-7; unclear D gene. Germline lookup yields CDR1 DFQATT and CDR2 SNEGSKA (reference sequence). The CDR3 contains 11 residues. The V gene lost 3 bases and the J gene lost 2 bases, with 5 bases spanning the gap. CDR3 protein: CSASQAYEQYF. DNA of the CDR3: TGCAGTGCTAGTCAGGCCTACGAGCAGTACTTC.

The V gene is TRBV4-3, the J gene TRBJ1-1; TRBD1 aligns across 7 bases. With V trimmed by 0 bases and J by 11 bases, 9 bases remained unmatched. The length of the CDR3 is 14 residues. Germline V gene data show CDR1 as LGHNA and CDR2 as YSLEER. Here the CDR3 reads CASSQDSVQGLAFF. For the CDR3, the DNA is TGCGCCAGCAGCCAAGATAGCGTACAGGGGCTGGCTTTCTTT.

The rearrangement joins TRBV6-4 to TRBJ1-3; D might be TRBD1 (5 bases). This CDR3 comprises 11 residues. V was clipped by 7 bases and J by 11 bases, with 12 bases between them. Per germline, CDR1 MRHNA and CDR2 SNTAGT. The CDR3 DNA sequence: TGTGCCAGCACGACGGGGGAGGCCATATATTTT. This codes for CASTTGEAIYF.

V is TRBV19 and J is TRBJ1-4, with D perhaps matching TRBD1 (6 bases). The germline CDR1 and CDR2 sequences are LNHDA and SQIVND (reference sequence). The CDR3 has 15 residues. V was shortened by 3 bases and J by 5 bases, with 13 bases between the two germline ends. CDR3 region: CASSILTGENEKLFF. CDR3 in DNA: TGTGCCAGTAGTATCCTGACAGGAGAAAATGAAAAACTGTTTTTT. Together with reference TRBV19 and TRBJ1-4, the CDR3 gives the full variable domain: DGGITQSPKYLFRKEGQNVTLSCEQNLNHDAMYWYRQDPGQGLRLIYYSQIVNDFQKGDIAEGYSVSREKKESFPLTVTSAQKNPTAFYLCASSILTGENEKLFFGSGTQLSVL.

The chain recombines TRBV5-1 with TRBJ2-2; D unclear. The germline V gene has CDR1 SGHRS and CDR2 YFSETQ. V was trimmed by 0 bases and J by 8 bases, leaving 11 bases between them. The CDR3 has 14 residues. The CDR3 bases are TGCGCCAGCAGCTTGGTATGGGGTCCTGGGGAGCTGTTTTTT. Residues: CASSLVWGPGELFF. The variable domain in full, with the rest retrieved from reference TRBV5-1 and TRBJ2-2, is KAGVTQTPRYLIKTRGQQVTLSCSPISGHRSVSWYQQTPGQGLQFLFEYFSETQRNKGNFPGRFSGRQFSNSRSEMNVSTLELGDSALYLCASSLVWGPGELFFGEGSRLTVL.

This chain joins TRBV5-1 and TRBJ2-7; 7 bases match TRBD1. The J segment lost 1 base and the V segment lost 4 bases, leaving 5 bases of the junction unmatched. The CDR3 is 14 residues long. CDR1 and CDR2 (germline): SGHRS, YFSETQ. CDR3 sequence: CASSTGTASYEQYF. The DNA for the CDR3 is TGCGCCAGCAGCACCGGGACAGCGTCCTACGAGCAGTACTTC.

The rearrangement uses TRBV5-1 and TRBJ2-5; 12 bases map to TRBD2. The CDR3 contains 15 residues. The junction had 5 bases not matched to a gene; V was cut back by 4 bases and J by 4 bases. CDR1 and CDR2 (germline): SGHRS, YFSETQ. CDR3 DNA sequence: TGCGCCAGCAGCCTGGGACTAGCGGGCTTAGAGACCCAGTACTTC. Its protein product is CASSLGLAGLETQYF.